This TCR beta chain was sequenced in a study of T cells in tuberculosis. Study as a whole: CD1B tetramers identified T cells specific for mycobacterial lipid GMM. Overall study results and limits: Classification accuracy was 85% to 90% (AUROC around 0.9) with the GMM-specific repertoire.

Clones were read by immunoSEQ multiplex PCR, and TCRdb kept only the in-frame ones, dropping some. The table has about 22,000 clones, about 85% seen once. The ends lost 8 bases at V and 2 bases at J; junction bases unmatched: 6. The CDR3 consists of 14 residues. The germline CDR1 and CDR2 sequences are LNHDA and SQIVND (reference sequence). As for this clone: Its antigen is unknown.

Noted time point: new active TB diagnosis, blood taken before or within 7 days of starting treatment. Tuberculosis was confirmed by positive sputum smear and/or M. tuberculosis culture. On average about 100,000 T cells per donor were immunosequenced. Sequencing was performed on PBMCs, taken at tuberculosis diagnosis. The receptor's source is an adult with tuberculosis. This chain links TRBV19 with TRBJ2-1, with 7 bases fitting TRBD2. CDR3 coding DNA: TGTGCCAGTGAAAGCGGGGCTACCTACAATGAGCAGTTCTTC. Translating gives CASESGATYNEQFF.